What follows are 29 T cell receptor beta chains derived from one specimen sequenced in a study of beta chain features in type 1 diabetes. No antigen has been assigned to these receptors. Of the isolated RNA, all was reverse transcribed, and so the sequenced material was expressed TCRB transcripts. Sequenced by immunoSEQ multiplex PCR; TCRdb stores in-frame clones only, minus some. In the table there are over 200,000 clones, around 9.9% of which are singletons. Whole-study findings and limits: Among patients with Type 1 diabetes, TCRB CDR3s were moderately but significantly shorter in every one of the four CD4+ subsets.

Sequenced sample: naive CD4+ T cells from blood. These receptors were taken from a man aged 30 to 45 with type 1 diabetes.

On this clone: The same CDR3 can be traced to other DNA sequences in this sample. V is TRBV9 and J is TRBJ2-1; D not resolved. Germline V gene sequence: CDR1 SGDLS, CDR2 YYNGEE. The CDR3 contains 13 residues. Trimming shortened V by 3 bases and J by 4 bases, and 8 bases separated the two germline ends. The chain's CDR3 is CASSATAYNEQFF. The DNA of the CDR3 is TGTGCCAGCAGCGCCACAGCTTACAATGAGCAGTTCTTC.

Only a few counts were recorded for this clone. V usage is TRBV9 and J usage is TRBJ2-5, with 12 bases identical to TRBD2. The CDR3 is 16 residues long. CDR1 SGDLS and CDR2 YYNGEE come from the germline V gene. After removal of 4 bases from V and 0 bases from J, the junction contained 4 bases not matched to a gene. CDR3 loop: CASSPGLAGYQETQYF. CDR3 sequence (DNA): TGTGCCAGCAGCCCCGGACTAGCGGGGTACCAAGAGACCCAGTACTTC.

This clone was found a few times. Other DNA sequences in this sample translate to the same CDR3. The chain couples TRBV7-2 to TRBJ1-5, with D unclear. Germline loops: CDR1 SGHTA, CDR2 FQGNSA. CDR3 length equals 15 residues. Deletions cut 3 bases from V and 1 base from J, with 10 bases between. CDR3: CASSFRGGSNQPQHF. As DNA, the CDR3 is TGTGCCAGCAGCTTCAGAGGAGGGAGCAATCAGCCCCAGCATTTT.

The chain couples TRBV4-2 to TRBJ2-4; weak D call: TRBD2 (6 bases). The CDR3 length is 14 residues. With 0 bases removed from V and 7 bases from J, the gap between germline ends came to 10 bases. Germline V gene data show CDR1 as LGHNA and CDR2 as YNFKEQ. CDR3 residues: CASSQEVRGNIQYF. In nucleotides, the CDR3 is TGTGCCAGCAGCCAAGAAGTCCGGGGGAACATTCAGTACTTC.

The CDR3 DNA is TGTGCCAGCAGCTTAGAGAGGGTGGACACTGAAGCTTTCTTT. Encoded protein: CASSLERVDTEAFF. This chain links TRBV7-9 with TRBJ1-1; D is uncertain. The CDR3 extends over 14 amino acids. The V and J ends lost 1 base and 3 bases respectively, with 9 bases between them. CDR1 is SEHNR and CDR2 is FQNEAQ in the germline V gene (reference sequence).

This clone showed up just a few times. The chain's CDR3 is CASSVEQSTQYF. CDR3 coding DNA: TGTGCCAGCAGCGTAGAGCAAAGCACGCAGTATTTT. The chain is built from TRBV9 and TRBJ2-3; no clear D. Trimming removed 0 bases at V and 9 bases at J, with 8 bases between. The CDR3 is 12 residues long. Germline CDR1 reads SGDLS; CDR2 reads YYNGEE.

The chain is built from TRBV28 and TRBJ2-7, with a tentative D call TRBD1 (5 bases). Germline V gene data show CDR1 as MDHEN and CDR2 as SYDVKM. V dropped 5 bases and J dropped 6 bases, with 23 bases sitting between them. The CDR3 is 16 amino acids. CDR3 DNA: TGTGCCAGCAGTCCATACGACAGTCCAACCCAGCGCGAGCAGTACTTC. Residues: CASSPYDSPTQREQYF.

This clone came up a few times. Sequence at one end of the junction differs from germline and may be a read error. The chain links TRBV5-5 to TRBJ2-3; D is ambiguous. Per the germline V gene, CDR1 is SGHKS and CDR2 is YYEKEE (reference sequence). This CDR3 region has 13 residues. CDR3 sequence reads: CASSPYRPRGQYF. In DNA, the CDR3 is TGCGCCAGCAGCCCCTACCGGCCCCGCGGGCAGTATTTT.

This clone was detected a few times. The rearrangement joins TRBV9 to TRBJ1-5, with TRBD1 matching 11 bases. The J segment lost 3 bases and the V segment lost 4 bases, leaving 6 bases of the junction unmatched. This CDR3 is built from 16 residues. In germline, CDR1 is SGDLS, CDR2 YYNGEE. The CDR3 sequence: CASSPGQGAPNQPQHF. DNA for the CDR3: TGTGCCAGCAGCCCAGGACAGGGGGCCCCCAATCAGCCCCAGCATTTT.

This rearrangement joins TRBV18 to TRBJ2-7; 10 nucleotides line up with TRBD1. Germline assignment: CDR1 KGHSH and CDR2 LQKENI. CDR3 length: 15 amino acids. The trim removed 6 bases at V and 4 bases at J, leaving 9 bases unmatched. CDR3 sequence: CASSIGTGAVYEQYF. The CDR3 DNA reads TGTGCCAGCTCGATCGGGACAGGGGCTGTGTACGAGCAGTACTTC.

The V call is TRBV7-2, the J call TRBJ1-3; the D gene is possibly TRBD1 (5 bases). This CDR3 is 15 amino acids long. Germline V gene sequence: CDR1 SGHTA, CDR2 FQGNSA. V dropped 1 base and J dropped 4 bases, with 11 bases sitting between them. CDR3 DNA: TGTGCCAGCAGCTTAGAGCTTGCAGGGGGAAACACCATATATTTT. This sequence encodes CASSLELAGGNTIYF.

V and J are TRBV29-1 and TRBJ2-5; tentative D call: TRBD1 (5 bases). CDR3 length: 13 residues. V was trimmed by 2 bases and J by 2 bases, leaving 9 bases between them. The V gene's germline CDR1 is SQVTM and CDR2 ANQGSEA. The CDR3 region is CSVELGRQETQYF. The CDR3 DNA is TGCAGCGTTGAACTGGGGCGGCAAGAGACCCAGTACTTC.

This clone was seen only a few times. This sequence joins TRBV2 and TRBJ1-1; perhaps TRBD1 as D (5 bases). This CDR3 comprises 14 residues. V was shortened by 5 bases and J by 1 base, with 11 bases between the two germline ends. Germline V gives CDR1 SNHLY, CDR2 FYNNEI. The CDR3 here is CASSLTETNTEAFF. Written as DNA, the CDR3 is TGTGCCAGCAGTTTGACAGAAACGAACACTGAAGCTTTCTTT.

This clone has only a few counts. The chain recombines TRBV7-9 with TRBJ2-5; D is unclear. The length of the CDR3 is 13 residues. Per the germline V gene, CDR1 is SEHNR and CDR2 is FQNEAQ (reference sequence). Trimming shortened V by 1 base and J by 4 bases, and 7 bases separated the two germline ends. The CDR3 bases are TGTGCCAGCAGCTTAGGCGCTGGAGAGACCCAGTACTTC. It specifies CASSLGAGETQYF.

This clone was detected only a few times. For the CDR3, the DNA is TGTGCCAGCAGCTTAAGAATAGCGGGGGCCCCCAAGGAGCAGTTCTTC. It specifies CASSLRIAGAPKEQFF. The V and J genes are TRBV7-8 and TRBJ2-1; 9 bases are a match to TRBD2. The CDR3 runs to 16 residues. CDR1 and CDR2 (germline): SGHVS, FQNEAQ. V shed 2 bases and J 10 bases; nucleotides not matched to a gene: 12.

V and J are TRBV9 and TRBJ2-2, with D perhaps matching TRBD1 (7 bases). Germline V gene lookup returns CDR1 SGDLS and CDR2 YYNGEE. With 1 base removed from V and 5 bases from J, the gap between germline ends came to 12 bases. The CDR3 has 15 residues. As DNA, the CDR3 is TGTGCCAGCAGCGTAAGGACAGGAGGGACCGGGGAGCTGTTTTTT. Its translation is CASSVRTGGTGELFF.

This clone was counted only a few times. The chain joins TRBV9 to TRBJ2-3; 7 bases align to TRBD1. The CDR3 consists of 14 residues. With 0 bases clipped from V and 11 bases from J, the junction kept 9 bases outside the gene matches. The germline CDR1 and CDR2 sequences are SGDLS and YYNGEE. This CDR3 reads CASSVVPAGGVQYF. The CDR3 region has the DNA TGTGCCAGCAGCGTAGTCCCCGCAGGGGGTGTGCAGTATTTT.

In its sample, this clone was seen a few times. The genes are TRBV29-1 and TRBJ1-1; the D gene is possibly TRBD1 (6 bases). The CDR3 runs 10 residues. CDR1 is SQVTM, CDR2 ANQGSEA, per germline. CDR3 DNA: TGCAGTCGGACAGTTACTGAAGCTTTCTTT. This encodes CSRTVTEAFF.

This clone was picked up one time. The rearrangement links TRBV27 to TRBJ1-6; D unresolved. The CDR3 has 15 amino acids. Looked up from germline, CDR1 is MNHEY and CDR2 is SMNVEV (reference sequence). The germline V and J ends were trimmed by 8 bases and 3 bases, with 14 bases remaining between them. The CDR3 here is CASYLQSLYNSPLHF. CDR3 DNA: TGTGCCAGCTACCTGCAAAGCCTCTATAATTCACCCCTCCACTTT.

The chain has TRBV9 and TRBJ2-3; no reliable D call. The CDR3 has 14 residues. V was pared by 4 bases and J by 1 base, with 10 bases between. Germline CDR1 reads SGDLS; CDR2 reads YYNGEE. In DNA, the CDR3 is TGTGCCAGCAGCCCCGGTCCCGGCACAGATACGCAGTATTTT. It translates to CASSPGPGTDTQYF. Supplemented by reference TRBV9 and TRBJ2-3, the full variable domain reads DSGVTQTPKHLITATGQRVTLRCSPRSGDLSVYWYQQSLDQGLQFLIQYYNGEERAKGNILERFSAQQFPDLHSELNLSSLELGDSALYFCASSPGPGTDTQYFGPGTRLTVL.

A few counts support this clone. The DNA for the CDR3 is TGTGCCTGGACAGGGATCCACGAGCAGTACTTC. Its translation is CAWTGIHEQYF. The chain carries TRBV30 and TRBJ2-7; D may be TRBD1 (5 bases). Trimming cost V 4 bases and J 5 bases, with 9 bases left between them. The V gene's germline CDR1 is GTSNPN and CDR2 SVGIG (reference sequence). This CDR3 comprises 11 residues.

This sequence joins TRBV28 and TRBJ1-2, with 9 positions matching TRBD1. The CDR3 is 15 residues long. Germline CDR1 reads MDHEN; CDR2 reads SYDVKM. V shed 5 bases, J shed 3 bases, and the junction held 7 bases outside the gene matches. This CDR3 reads CASSPQGASYYGYTF. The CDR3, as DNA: TGTGCCAGCAGTCCACAGGGGGCCTCTTACTATGGCTACACCTTC.

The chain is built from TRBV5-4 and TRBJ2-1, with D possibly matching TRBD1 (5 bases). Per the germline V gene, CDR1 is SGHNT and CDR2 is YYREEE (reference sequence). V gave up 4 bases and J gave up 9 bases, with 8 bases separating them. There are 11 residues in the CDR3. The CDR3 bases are TGTGCCAGCAGCAAGGGGATTGAGCAGTTCTTC. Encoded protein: CASSKGIEQFF.

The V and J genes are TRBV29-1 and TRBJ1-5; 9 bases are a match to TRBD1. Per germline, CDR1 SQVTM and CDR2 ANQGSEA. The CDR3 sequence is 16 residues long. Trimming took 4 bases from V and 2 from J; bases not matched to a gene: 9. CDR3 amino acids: CSVVAKQGAGNQPQHF. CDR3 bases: TGCAGCGTTGTCGCTAAACAGGGGGCGGGCAATCAGCCCCAGCATTTT.

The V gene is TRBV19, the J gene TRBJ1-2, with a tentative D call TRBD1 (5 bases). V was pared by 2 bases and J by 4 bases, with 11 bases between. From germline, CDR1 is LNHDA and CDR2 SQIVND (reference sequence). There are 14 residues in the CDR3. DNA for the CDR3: TGTGCCAGTAGTATATCGCGGGGGACCTATGGCTACACCTTC. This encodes CASSISRGTYGYTF.

This CDR3 reads CASSPFRGANTGELFF. In nucleotides, the CDR3 is TGTGCCAGCTCACCTTTCCGGGGGGCGAACACCGGGGAGCTGTTTTTT. The J gene is TRBJ2-2, the V gene TRBV18, with 7 bases lining up with TRBD2. The germline gives CDR1 KGHSH, CDR2 LQKENI. The trim removed 3 bases at V and 0 bases at J, leaving 4 bases unmatched. This CDR3 is 16 amino acids long.

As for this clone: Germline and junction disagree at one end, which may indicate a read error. This CDR3 is CASSSGGETQYF. The CDR3 DNA reads as TGTGCTAGCAGTAGCGGGGGGGAGACCCAGTACTTC. The genes are TRBV7-7 and TRBJ2-5, with 10 bases matching TRBD2. The germline CDR1 and CDR2 sequences are SSHAT and FNYEAQ (reference sequence). This CDR3 comprises 12 residues.

The CDR3 is CASSRVRDYNNPRSTDTQYF. The CDR3 DNA follows: TGCGCCAGCAGCCGGGTCAGGGACTACAACAATCCTCGTAGCACAGATACGCAGTATTTT. This chain uses TRBV4-3 with TRBJ2-3; 7 bases are shared with TRBD2. The germline V gene has CDR1 LGHNA and CDR2 YSLEER. The CDR3 spans 20 residues. V was clipped by 4 bases and J by 0 bases; unmatched bases: 19.

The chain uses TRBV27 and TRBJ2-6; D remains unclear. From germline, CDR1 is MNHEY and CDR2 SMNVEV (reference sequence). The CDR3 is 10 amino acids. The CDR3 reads CGYGANVLTF. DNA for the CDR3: TGTGGTTATGGGGCCAACGTCCTGACTTTC.